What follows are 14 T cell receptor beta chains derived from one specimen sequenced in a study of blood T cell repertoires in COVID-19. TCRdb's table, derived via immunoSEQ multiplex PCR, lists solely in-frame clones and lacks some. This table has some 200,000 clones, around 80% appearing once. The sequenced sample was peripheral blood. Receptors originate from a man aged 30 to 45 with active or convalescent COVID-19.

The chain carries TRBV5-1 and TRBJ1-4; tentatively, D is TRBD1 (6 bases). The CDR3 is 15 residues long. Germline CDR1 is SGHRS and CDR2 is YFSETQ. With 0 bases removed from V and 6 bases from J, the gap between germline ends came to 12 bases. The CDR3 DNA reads TGCGCCAGCAGCTTGGTTGGTCAGGGGCATGAAAAACTGTTTTTT. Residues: CASSLVGQGHEKLFF.

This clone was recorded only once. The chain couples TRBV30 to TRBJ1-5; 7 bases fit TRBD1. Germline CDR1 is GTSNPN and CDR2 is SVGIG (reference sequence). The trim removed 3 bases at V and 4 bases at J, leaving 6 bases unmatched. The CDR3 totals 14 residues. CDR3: CAWSNRGGNQPQHF. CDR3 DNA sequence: TGTGCCTGGAGCAACAGGGGCGGGAATCAGCCCCAGCATTTT.

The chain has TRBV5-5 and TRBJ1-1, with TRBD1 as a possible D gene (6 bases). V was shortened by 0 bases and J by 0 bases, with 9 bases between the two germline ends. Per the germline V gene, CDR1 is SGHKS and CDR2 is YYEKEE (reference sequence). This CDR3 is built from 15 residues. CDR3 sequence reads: CASSLGQGLNTEAFF. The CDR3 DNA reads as TGTGCCAGCAGCTTGGGTCAGGGGCTGAACACTGAAGCTTTCTTT.

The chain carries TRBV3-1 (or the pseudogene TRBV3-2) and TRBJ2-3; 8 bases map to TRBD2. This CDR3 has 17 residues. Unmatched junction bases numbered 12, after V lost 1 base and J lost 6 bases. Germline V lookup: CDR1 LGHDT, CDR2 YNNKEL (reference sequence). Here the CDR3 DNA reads TGTGCCAGCAGCCAAGGGTCCGGGGGGGGCCTATCCGATACGCAGTATTTT. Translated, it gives CASSQGSGGGLSDTQYF.

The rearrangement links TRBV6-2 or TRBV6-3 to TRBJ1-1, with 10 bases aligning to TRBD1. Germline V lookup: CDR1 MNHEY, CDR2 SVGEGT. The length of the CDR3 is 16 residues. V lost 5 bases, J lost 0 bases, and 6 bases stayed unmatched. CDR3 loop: CASSGDRGLMNTEAFF. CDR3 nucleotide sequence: TGTGCCAGCAGTGGGGACAGGGGCCTAATGAACACTGAAGCTTTCTTT.

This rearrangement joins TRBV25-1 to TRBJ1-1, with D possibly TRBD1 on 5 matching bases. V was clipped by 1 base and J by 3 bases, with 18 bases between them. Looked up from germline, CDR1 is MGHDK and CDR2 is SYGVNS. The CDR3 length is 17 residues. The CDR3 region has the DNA TGTGCCAGCAGTGAATGGGCCCTCGTAGGAGGGGACACTGAAGCTTTCTTT. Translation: CASSEWALVGGDTEAFF.

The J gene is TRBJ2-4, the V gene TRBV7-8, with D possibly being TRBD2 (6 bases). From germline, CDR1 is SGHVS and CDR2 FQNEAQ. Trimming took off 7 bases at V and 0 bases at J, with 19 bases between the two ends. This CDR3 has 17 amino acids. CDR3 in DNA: TGTGCCAGCACCCCAAGTAGGGACTTTCTAGCCAAAAACATTCAGTACTTC. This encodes CASTPSRDFLAKNIQYF.

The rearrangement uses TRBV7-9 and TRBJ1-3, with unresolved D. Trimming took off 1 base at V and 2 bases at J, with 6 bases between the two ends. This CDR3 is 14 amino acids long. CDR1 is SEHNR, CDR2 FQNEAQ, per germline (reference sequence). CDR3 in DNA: TGTGCCAGCAGCTTAGACCAGGCTGGAAACACCATATATTTT. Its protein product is CASSLDQAGNTIYF.

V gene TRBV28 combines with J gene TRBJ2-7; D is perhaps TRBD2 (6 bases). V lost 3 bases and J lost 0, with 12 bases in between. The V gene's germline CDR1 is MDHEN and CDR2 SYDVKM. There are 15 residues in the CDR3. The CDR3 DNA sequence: TGTGCCAGCAGTTTCGCGGGGCCAGGCTCCTACGAGCAGTACGTC. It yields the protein CASSFAGPGSYEQYV.

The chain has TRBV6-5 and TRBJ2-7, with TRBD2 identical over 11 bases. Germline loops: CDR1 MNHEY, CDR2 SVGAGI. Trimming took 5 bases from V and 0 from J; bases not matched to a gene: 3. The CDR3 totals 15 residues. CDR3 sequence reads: CASSKTSGGSYEQYF. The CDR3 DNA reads TGTGCCAGCAGTAAAACTAGCGGGGGCTCCTACGAGCAGTACTTC.

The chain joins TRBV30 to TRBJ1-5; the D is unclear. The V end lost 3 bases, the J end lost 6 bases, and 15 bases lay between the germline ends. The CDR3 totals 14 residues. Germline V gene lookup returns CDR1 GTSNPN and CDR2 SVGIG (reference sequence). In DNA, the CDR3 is TGTGCCTGGAGCGCTACCTCGGAGCGTCAGCCCCAGCATTTT. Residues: CAWSATSERQPQHF.

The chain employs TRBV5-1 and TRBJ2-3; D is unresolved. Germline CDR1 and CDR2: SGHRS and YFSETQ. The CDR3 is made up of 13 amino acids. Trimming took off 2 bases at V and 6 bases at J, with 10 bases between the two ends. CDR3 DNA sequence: TGCGCCAGCAGCTTCATCCCTCGGGATACGCAGTATTTT. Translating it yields CASSFIPRDTQYF.

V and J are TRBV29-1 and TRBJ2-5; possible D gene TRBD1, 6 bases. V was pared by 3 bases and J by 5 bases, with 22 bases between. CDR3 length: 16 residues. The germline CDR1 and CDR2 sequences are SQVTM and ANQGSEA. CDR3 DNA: TGCAGCGTTGACCCCGGGCAGGGGATCGTCGGGGAGACCCAGTACTTC. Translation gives CSVDPGQGIVGETQYF.

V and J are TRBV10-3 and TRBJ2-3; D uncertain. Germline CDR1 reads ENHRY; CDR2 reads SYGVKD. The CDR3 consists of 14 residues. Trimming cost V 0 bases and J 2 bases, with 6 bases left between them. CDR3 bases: TGTGCCATCAGTGAGTCTCGAGACACAGATACGCAGTATTTT. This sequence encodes CAISESRDTDTQYF.